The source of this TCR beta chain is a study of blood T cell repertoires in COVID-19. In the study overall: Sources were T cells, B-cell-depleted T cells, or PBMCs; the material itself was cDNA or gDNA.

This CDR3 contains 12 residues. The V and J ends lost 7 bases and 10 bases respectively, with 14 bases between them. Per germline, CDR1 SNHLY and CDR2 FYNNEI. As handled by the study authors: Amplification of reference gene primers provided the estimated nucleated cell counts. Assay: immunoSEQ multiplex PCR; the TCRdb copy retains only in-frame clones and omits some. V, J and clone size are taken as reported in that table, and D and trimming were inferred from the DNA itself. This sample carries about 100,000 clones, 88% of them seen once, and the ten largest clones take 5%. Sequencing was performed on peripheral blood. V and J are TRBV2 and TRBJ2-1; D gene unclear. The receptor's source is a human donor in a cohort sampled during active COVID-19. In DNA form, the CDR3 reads TGTGCCAGCACTACCGACACGAAAGAGCAGTTCTTC. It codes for CASTTDTKEQFF.